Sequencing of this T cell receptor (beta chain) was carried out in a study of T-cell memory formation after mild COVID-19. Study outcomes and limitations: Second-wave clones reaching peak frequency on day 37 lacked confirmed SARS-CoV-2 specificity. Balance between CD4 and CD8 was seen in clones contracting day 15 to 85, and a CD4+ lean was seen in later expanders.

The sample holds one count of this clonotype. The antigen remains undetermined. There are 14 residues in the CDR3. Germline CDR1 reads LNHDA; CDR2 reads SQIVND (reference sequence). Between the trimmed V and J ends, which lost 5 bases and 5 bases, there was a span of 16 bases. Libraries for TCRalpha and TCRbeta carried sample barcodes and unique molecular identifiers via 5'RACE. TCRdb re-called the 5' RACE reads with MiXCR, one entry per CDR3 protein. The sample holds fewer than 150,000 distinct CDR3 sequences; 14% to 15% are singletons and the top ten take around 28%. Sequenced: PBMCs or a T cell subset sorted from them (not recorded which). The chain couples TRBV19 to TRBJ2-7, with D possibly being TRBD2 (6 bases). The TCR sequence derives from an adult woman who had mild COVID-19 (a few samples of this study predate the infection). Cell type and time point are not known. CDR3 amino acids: CASSGFGSRNEQYF. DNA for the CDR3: TGTGCCAGTAGTGGGTTCGGGAGTAGGAACGAGCAGTACTTC.